The next 29 T cell receptor beta chains were all read from a single sample in a study of blood T cell repertoires in COVID-19. The table came from immunoSEQ multiplex PCR; TCRdb's copy has only in-frame clones and leaves some out. This repertoire shows tens of thousands of clones, about 85% found once; its top ten account for roughly an eighth. Sequencing was carried out using peripheral blood. The receptors come from a human donor in a cohort sampled during active COVID-19.

The genes are TRBV27 and TRBJ1-1; 7 bases fit TRBD1. CDR1 MNHEY and CDR2 SMNVEV come from the germline V gene (reference sequence). This CDR3 is built from 11 residues. Unmatched junction bases numbered 2, after V lost 2 bases and J lost 11 bases. The CDR3 DNA reads as TGTGCCAGCAGTTTAGGCAGGGGGGCTTTCTTT. Translation: CASSLGRGAFF.

Here the CDR3 reads CASRMGTANTEAFF. The CDR3 nucleotides are TGTGCCAGCAGGATGGGGACAGCAAACACTGAAGCTTTCTTT. The gene calls are TRBV6-5 and TRBJ1-1; 7 nucleotides match TRBD1. V lost 6 bases, J lost 2 bases, and 6 bases stayed unmatched. The CDR3 length is 14 residues. CDR1 and CDR2 (germline): MNHEY, SVGAGI.

The CDR3 sequence: CASSAPEGVLTGNTIYF. In nucleotides, the CDR3 is TGTGCCAGCAGCGCACCCGAGGGGGTCTTGACTGGAAACACCATATATTTT. V usage is TRBV5-6 and J usage is TRBJ1-3; D possibly corresponds to TRBD1 (6 bases). V lost 4 bases to trimming and J lost 2 bases, with 19 bases between them. This CDR3 spans 17 amino acids. Germline V gene sequence: CDR1 SGHDT, CDR2 YYEEEE.

The chain joins TRBV6-5 to TRBJ2-5; D uncertain. Germline V gene data show CDR1 as MNHEY and CDR2 as SVGAGI. The CDR3 consists of 13 residues. Between the trimmed V and J ends, which lost 5 bases and 2 bases, there was a span of 9 bases. The CDR3 loop is CASSPNLQETQYF. DNA for the CDR3: TGTGCCAGCAGTCCTAACCTTCAAGAGACCCAGTACTTC.

This sequence joins TRBV18 and TRBJ1-1; maybe TRBD1 (5 bases). CDR1 and CDR2 (germline): KGHSH, LQKENI. The V and J ends lost 3 bases and 0 bases respectively, with 8 bases between them. This CDR3 region has 14 residues. The CDR3 sequence: CASSPAGMNTEAFF. As DNA, the CDR3 is TGTGCCAGCTCACCCGCAGGGATGAACACTGAAGCTTTCTTT.

The V call is TRBV24-1, the J call TRBJ2-2; 12 bases agree with TRBD2. Germline CDR1 KGHDR, CDR2 SFDVKD. The J segment lost 4 bases and the V segment lost 4 bases, leaving 6 bases of the junction unmatched. The CDR3 is made up of 17 amino acids. DNA for the CDR3: TGTGCCACCAGTGACCGACTAGCGGGAGCGGCCACCGGGGAGCTGTTTTTT. Translated, it gives CATSDRLAGAATGELFF.

The rearrangement uses TRBV7-9 and TRBJ1-1, with a possible D match to TRBD1 (5 bases). Germline V gives CDR1 SEHNR, CDR2 FQNEAQ (reference sequence). The V end was cut by 8 bases, the J end by 5 bases, with 12 bases between. This CDR3 contains 12 residues. The CDR3 coding sequence is TGTGCCAGCCTCGGGGGGAAGACTGAAGCTTTCTTT. The encoded protein is CASLGGKTEAFF. Based on the CDR3 plus reference TRBV7-9 and TRBJ1-1, the full variable domain is DTGVSQNPRHKITKRGQNVTFRCDPISEHNRLYWYRQTLGQGPEFLTYFQNEAQLEKSRLLSDRFSAERPKGSFSTLEIQRTEQGDSAMYLCASLGGKTEAFFGQGTRLTVV.

The chain links TRBV27 to TRBJ2-7; D is unresolved. CDR1 and CDR2 (germline): MNHEY, SMNVEV (reference sequence). Trimming cost V 5 bases and J 0 bases, with 8 bases left between them. The CDR3 extends over 13 amino acids. CDR3 sequence reads: CASSPQLSYEQYF. CDR3 bases: TGTGCCAGCAGTCCTCAACTCTCCTACGAGCAGTACTTC.

By its share, this clone is medium-sized. The V and J genes are TRBV4-1 and TRBJ1-5, with 7 nucleotides matching TRBD1. The CDR3 has 15 residues. The J segment lost 5 bases and the V segment lost 0 bases, leaving 4 bases of the junction unmatched. Germline V gene lookup returns CDR1 MGHRA and CDR2 YSYEKL. The CDR3 here is CASSQEVTGDQPQHF. The DNA for the CDR3 is TGCGCCAGCAGCCAAGAGGTTACAGGGGATCAGCCCCAGCATTTT.

This clone was observed once. The V gene is TRBV19, the J gene TRBJ2-7; 7 bases fit TRBD1. The CDR3 has 15 residues. The junction had 10 bases not matched to a gene; V was cut back by 5 bases and J by 3 bases. Germline CDR1 is LNHDA and CDR2 is SQIVND (reference sequence). CDR3 bases: TGTGCCAGTAGTCGGGACAGAGAAAAAAACTACGAGCAGTACTTC. It is translated as CASSRDREKNYEQYF.

The rearrangement uses TRBV11-2 and TRBJ2-3; 10 nucleotides line up with TRBD2. CDR1 SGHAT and CDR2 FQNNGV come from the germline V gene. This CDR3 contains 17 residues. V shed 0 bases, J shed 2 bases, and the junction held 5 bases outside the gene matches. The CDR3 nucleotides read TGTGCCAGCAGCTTAGAGGGTAGCGGGGGGACCACAGATACGCAGTATTTT. This gives the protein CASSLEGSGGTTDTQYF.

The rearrangement links TRBV10-3 to TRBJ2-5; 8 nucleotides line up with TRBD1. V shed 3 bases and J 4 bases; nucleotides not matched to a gene: 22. The CDR3 has 20 amino acids. CDR1 is ENHRY and CDR2 is SYGVKD in the germline V gene. The CDR3 here is CAISEPGQGASRRARETQYF. The CDR3, as DNA: TGTGCCATCAGTGAACCCGGGCAGGGGGCGAGTAGAAGGGCTCGAGAGACCCAGTACTTC.

This chain uses TRBV3-1 (or the pseudogene TRBV3-2) with TRBJ1-1; D unclear. Per the germline V gene, CDR1 is LGHDT and CDR2 is YNNKEL (reference sequence). V was shortened by 1 base and J by 7 bases, with 4 bases between the two germline ends. This CDR3 spans 11 amino acids. CDR3 nucleotide sequence: TGTGCCAGCAGCCAAGTTAATGAAGCTTTCTTT. Its protein is CASSQVNEAFF.

The V gene is TRBV28, the J gene TRBJ1-2; 7 bases are shared with TRBD1. The J segment lost 0 bases and the V segment lost 7 bases, leaving 5 bases of the junction unmatched. This CDR3 contains 14 residues. Germline values: CDR1 MDHEN, CDR2 SYDVKM. The CDR3 loop is CASTRQGTNYGYTF. The CDR3 DNA is TGTGCCAGCACCCGACAGGGAACTAACTATGGCTACACCTTC.

The chain employs TRBV10-3 and TRBJ2-3, with TRBD1 as a possible D gene (6 bases). Per germline, CDR1 ENHRY and CDR2 SYGVKD. This CDR3 is 13 amino acids long. Between the trimmed V and J ends, which lost 2 bases and 5 bases, there was a span of 8 bases. The CDR3 here is CAISEHREDTQYF. The CDR3 DNA follows: TGTGCCATCAGTGAGCACAGGGAAGATACGCAGTATTTT.

The rearrangement links TRBV19 to TRBJ2-5, with TRBD2 as a possible D gene (6 bases). The length of the CDR3 is 17 residues. Deletions cut 0 bases from V and 5 bases from J, with 19 bases between. Germline CDR1 LNHDA, CDR2 SQIVND (reference sequence). The CDR3 sequence is CASSIDRLATGMETQYF. CDR3 sequence (DNA): TGTGCCAGTAGTATAGATCGCCTAGCGACGGGGATGGAGACCCAGTACTTC. Variable domain in full (rest from reference TRBV19 and TRBJ2-5): DGGITQSPKYLFRKEGQNVTLSCEQNLNHDAMYWYRQDPGQGLRLIYYSQIVNDFQKGDIAEGYSVSREKKESFPLTVTSAQKNPTAFYLCASSIDRLATGMETQYFGPGTRLLVL.

The count of this clone is one. The chain recombines TRBV29-1 with TRBJ2-3; the match to TRBD1 covers 7 bases. The CDR3 extends over 13 amino acids. Unmatched junction bases numbered 3, after V lost 4 bases and J lost 2 bases. Germline loops: CDR1 SQVTM, CDR2 ANQGSEA. In nucleotides, the CDR3 is TGCAGCGTTGCGGGACAGTCCACAGATACGCAGTATTTT. Its protein product is CSVAGQSTDTQYF.

The chain has TRBV5-1 and TRBJ1-4, with D possibly matching TRBD1 (6 bases). Germline CDR1 and CDR2: SGHRS and YFSETQ. The V end lost 4 bases, the J end lost 5 bases, and 12 bases lay between the germline ends. This CDR3 region has 14 residues. The CDR3 region has the DNA TGCGCCAGCAGCAGGGACAACCCGAATGAAAAACTGTTTTTT. This codes for CASSRDNPNEKLFF.

The J gene is TRBJ2-1, the V gene TRBV11-2; 9 bases are a match to TRBD1. V lost 4 bases to trimming and J lost 7 bases; unmatched junction nucleotides: 8. Germline assignment: CDR1 SGHAT and CDR2 FQNNGV. This CDR3 is built from 15 residues. The CDR3 reads CASSYNRGPDNEQFF. CDR3 in DNA: TGTGCCAGCAGCTATAACAGGGGGCCGGATAATGAGCAGTTCTTC.

The CDR3 bases are TGTGCCAGCAGCTTAGATCGAGCCACTAACACCGGGGAGCTGTTTTTT. Its protein product is CASSLDRATNTGELFF. This chain links TRBV11-2 with TRBJ2-2, with D hard to call. The germline V gene encodes CDR1 SGHAT and CDR2 FQNNGV. V lost 0 bases and J 2 bases, leaving 10 bases between the germline ends. This CDR3 is built from 16 residues.

In its sample, this clone was seen a few times. J is TRBJ1-3 and V is TRBV7-9; tentatively, D is TRBD1 (5 bases). Trimming pared 2 bases from V and 2 bases from J, leaving 7 bases between. Germline CDR1 SEHNR, CDR2 FQNEAQ (reference sequence). There are 14 residues in the CDR3. The CDR3 spells CASSLSGPGNTIYF. In DNA, the CDR3 is TGTGCCAGCAGCTTATCAGGGCCTGGAAACACCATATATTTT.

The sample holds a few counts of this clone. This chain connects TRBV7-9 to TRBJ1-4; D is uncertain. In germline, CDR1 is SEHNR, CDR2 FQNEAQ (reference sequence). The CDR3 is 16 residues long. The V end lost 0 bases, the J end lost 5 bases, and 13 bases lay between the germline ends. The CDR3 here is CASSLAAGRVNEKLFF. CDR3 DNA sequence: TGTGCCAGCAGCTTAGCGGCGGGCCGGGTAAATGAAAAACTGTTTTTT.

The chain combines TRBV6-5 with TRBJ1-2; TRBD1 aligns across 10 bases. The CDR3 loop spans 14 amino acids. Germline V gene lookup returns CDR1 MNHEY and CDR2 SVGAGI. Trimming at V came to 2 bases and at J to 8 bases, leaving 5 bases not matched to a gene. CDR3 sequence (DNA): TGTGCCAGCAGTTACGGGACAGGGGATAACGGCTACACCTTC. Its translation: CASSYGTGDNGYTF.

V and J are TRBV11-2 and TRBJ2-7, with a weak D call TRBD1 (6 bases). From germline, CDR1 is SGHAT and CDR2 FQNNGV. V lost 4 bases and J 2 bases, leaving 24 bases between the germline ends. The CDR3 has 18 residues. CDR3 residues: CASSSSLGAGENPYEQYF. The CDR3 DNA is TGTGCCAGCAGCTCCTCCCTCGGGGCAGGGGAAAACCCCTACGAGCAGTACTTC.

This clone has just a few counts. J is TRBJ2-7 and V is TRBV27; TRBD1 might be the D (5 bases). The germline V gene encodes CDR1 MNHEY and CDR2 SMNVEV (reference sequence). The germline V and J ends were trimmed by 3 bases and 0 bases, with 9 bases remaining between them. CDR3 size: 14 residues. CDR3 bases: TGTGCCAGCAGTTTTTCGACAGCCTCCTACGAGCAGTACTTC. Translation gives CASSFSTASYEQYF.

Only a few counts were recorded for this clone. CDR3 sequence (DNA): TGTGCCAGTAGTATAAAAGGACAGGGGAGGCGGGATACGCAGTATTTT. This sequence encodes CASSIKGQGRRDTQYF. The chain recombines TRBV19 with TRBJ2-3, with TRBD1 identical over 9 bases. V lost 2 bases, J lost 6 bases, and 9 bases stayed unmatched. The length of the CDR3 is 16 residues. CDR1 LNHDA and CDR2 SQIVND come from the germline V gene (reference sequence).

The chain joins TRBV7-8 to TRBJ1-5; no clear D gene. Germline V gene lookup returns CDR1 SGHVS and CDR2 FQNEAQ. The CDR3 runs 14 residues. Trimming took 1 base from V and 6 from J, leaving 10 bases between them. The CDR3 protein is CASSLDAGPQPQHF. CDR3 in DNA: TGTGCCAGCAGCTTAGATGCGGGTCCTCAGCCCCAGCATTTT.

The rearrangement uses TRBV18 and TRBJ2-1, with 8 bases fitting TRBD2. Germline loops: CDR1 KGHSH, CDR2 LQKENI. CDR3 length: 17 amino acids. The junction had 8 bases not matched to a gene; V was cut back by 4 bases and J by 0 bases. CDR3 in amino acids: CASSLIRSGSSYNEQFF. CDR3 DNA: TGTGCCAGCTCACTCATCCGCAGCGGGAGCTCCTACAATGAGCAGTTCTTC.

This clone appeared a few times. The chain's CDR3 is CASSTRAGVPDTQYF. The DNA of the CDR3 is TGCGCCAGCAGCACAAGGGCGGGAGTGCCAGATACGCAGTATTTT. The chain recombines TRBV4-1 with TRBJ2-3; 7 bases map to TRBD2. The V and J ends lost 5 bases and 4 bases, in that order; junction bases with no gene match: 9. This CDR3 region has 15 residues. Germline CDR1 reads MGHRA; CDR2 reads YSYEKL.